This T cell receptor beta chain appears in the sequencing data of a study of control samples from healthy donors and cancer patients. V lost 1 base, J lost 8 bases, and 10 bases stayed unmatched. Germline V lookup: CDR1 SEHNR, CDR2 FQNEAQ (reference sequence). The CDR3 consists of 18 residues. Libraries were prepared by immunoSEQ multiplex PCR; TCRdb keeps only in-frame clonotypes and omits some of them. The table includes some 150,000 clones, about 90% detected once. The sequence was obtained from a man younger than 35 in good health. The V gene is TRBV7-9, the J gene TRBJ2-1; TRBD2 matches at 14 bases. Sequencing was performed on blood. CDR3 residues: CASSLGATSGGAGDEQFF. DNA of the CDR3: TGTGCCAGCAGCTTAGGCGCGACTAGCGGGGGGGCTGGCGATGAGCAGTTCTTC.